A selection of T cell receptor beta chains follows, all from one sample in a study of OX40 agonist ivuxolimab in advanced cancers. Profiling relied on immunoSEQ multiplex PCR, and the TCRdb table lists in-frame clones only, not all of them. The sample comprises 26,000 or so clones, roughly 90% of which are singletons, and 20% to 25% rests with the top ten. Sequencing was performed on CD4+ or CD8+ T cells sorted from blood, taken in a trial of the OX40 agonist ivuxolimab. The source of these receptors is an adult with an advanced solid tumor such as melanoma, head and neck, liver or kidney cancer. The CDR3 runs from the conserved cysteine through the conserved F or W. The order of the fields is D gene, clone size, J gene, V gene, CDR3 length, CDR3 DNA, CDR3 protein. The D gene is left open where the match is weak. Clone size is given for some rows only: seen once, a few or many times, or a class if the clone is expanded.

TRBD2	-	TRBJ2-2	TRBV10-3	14	TGTGCCATCAGTGAGCCGGGAGGGACCGGGGAGCTGTTTTTT	CAISEPGGTGELFF
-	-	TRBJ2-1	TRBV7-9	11	TGTGCCAGCAGCTTAAGTAATGAGCAGTTCTTC	CASSLSNEQFF
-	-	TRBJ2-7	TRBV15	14	TGTGCCACCAGCAGAGTGGGGGGGCCCTACGAGCAGTACTTC	CATSRVGGPYEQYF
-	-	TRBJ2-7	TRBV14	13	TGTGCCAGCAGCCAAAGGGTCTACTACGAGCAGTACTTC	CASSQRVYYEQYF
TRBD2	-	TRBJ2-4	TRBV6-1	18	TGTGCCAGCAGTGAACTGGTGGTAGCGGGAGGGCCCGGAAACATTCAGTACTTC	CASSELVVAGGPGNIQYF
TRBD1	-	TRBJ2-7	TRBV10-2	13	TGCGCCACCACCGGGACAGGGGGCTACGAGCAGTACTTC	CATTGTGGYEQYF
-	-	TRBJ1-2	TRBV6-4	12	TGTGCCAGCAGTGACCCAGGGTATGGCTACACCTTC	CASSDPGYGYTF
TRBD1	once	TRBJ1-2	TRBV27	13	TGTGCCAGCAGTTTATCAGGGGGCTACCGCTATACCTTC	CASSLSGGYRYTF
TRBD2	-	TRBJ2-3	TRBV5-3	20	TGTGCCAGAAGCTTGGGAGGCGGGACTAGCGGGAGGGTTGCGCCAGATACGCAGTATTTT	CARSLGGGTSGRVAPDTQYF
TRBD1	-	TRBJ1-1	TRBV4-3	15	TGCGCCAGCAGCCAGGGACAGGGATTTGGCACTGAAGCTTTCTTT	CASSQGQGFGTEAFF
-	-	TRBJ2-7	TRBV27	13	TGTGCCAGCAAGATTGCGGGTGCTTACGAGCAGTACTTC	CASKIAGAYEQYF
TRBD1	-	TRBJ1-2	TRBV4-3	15	TGCGCCAGCAGCCCAGCAGGGGGGGGGCCCTATGGCTACACCTTC	CASSPAGGGPYGYTF
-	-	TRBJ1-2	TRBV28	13	TGTGCCAGCGTGGCAGCAATACCCTATGGCTACACCTTC	CASVAAIPYGYTF
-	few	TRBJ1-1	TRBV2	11	TGTGCCAGGAGGGGAAACACTGAAGCTTTCTTT	CARRGNTEAFF
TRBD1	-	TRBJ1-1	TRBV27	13	TGTGCCAGCAGTGCTCGGACAGGGAATGAAGCTTTCTTT	CASSARTGNEAFF
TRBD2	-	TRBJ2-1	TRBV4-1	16	TGCGCCAGCAGCCCCTGGGGAGGTAGCGGGAGAAATGAGCAGTTCTTC	CASSPWGGSGRNEQFF
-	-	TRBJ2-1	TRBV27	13	TGTGCCAGCAGTTTATGGGAGAGCAATGAGCAGTTCTTC	CASSLWESNEQFF
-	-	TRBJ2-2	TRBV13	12	TGTGCCAGCAGCTTAGGCCCCGGGGAGCTGTTTTTT	CASSLGPGELFF
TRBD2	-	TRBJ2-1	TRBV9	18	TGTGCCAGCAGCGGAGGGACTAGCGGGGGGTGGTCCTACAATGAGCAGTTCTTC	CASSGGTSGGWSYNEQFF
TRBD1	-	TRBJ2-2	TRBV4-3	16	TGCGCCAGCAGCCAATGGGGCAGGGGGAGCACCGGGGAGCTGTTTTTT	CASSQWGRGSTGELFF
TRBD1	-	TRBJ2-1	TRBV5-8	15	TGTGCCAGCAGCCTCGGGACAGGAAACTACAATGAGCAGTTCTTC	CASSLGTGNYNEQFF
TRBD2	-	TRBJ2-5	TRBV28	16	TGTGCCAGCAGTTTATGGGGACTAGCGGGGATAGAGACCCAGTACTTC	CASSLWGLAGIETQYF
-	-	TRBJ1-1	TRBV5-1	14	TGCGCCAGCAGCTCGGCCGGGGGTTACACTGAAGCTTTCTTT	CASSSAGGYTEAFF
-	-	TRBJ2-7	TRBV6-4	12	TGTGCCAGCAGGGTGAGCTCCTACGAGCAGTACTTC	CASRVSSYEQYF
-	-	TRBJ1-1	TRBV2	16	TGTGCCAGCAGTGATCGTGGAGGTTACAGGAGGACTGAAGCTTTCTTT	CASSDRGGYRRTEAFF
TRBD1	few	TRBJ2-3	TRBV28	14	TGTGCCACCAAGGGACAGGGAGACACAGATACGCAGTATTTT	CATKGQGDTDTQYF
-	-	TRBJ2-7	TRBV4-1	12	TGCGCCAGCAGCCAAGATTGGGACGAGCAGTACTTC	CASSQDWDEQYF
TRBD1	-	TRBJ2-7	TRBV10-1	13	TGCGCCAGCAGTGAAGGGACAGGGGGAGAGCAGTACTTC	CASSEGTGGEQYF
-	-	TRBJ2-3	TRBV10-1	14	TGCGCCAGCAGGGGGGGCAAGGGCACAGATACGCAGTATTTT	CASRGGKGTDTQYF
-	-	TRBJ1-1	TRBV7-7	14	TGTGCTAGCAGCCGGGACCTAGCTGACCCTGAAGCTTTCTTT	CASSRDLADPEAFF
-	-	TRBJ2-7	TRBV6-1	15	TGTGCCAGCAGTTTATCTGGGGAGATCTCCTACGAGCAGTACTTC	CASSLSGEISYEQYF